This TCR beta chain emerged from a study of blood T cells in healthy people across ages. A sample-barcoded 5' primer and a J-beta primer mix were used in a second PCR of roughly 7 to 11 cycles. Each TCR beta cDNA got a 12-nucleotide random molecular identifier. Using its own MiXCR run on the 5' RACE reads, TCRdb lists one record per CDR3 protein. The repertoire holds roughly 860,000 distinct CDR3 sequences, approximately 65% seen once, with approximately 30% in the top ten. Germline V gene sequence: CDR1 SGHTA, CDR2 FQGTGA. The CDR3 sequence is 15 residues long. The ends lost 5 bases at V and 3 bases at J; junction bases unmatched: 8. Peripheral blood from each donor was collected in a volume of 8 to 10 milliliters. Per sample, a minimum of 6.5 million PBMCs were isolated. This clonotype was observed a single time.

The V and J genes are TRBV7-3 and TRBJ2-7; 9 bases line up with TRBD2. This TCR derives from a man between 25 and 39 years old in good health. Source material: blood. The CDR3 spells CASSRAASGDYEQYF. The CDR3 DNA sequence: TGTGCCAGCAGCCGGGCCGCTAGCGGGGACTACGAGCAGTACTTC.